This T cell receptor (beta chain) was retrieved from a study of cytomegalovirus exposure and HLA in healthy donors (dated by TCRdb to about 2017). Some background on the complete study: In an earlier analysis of under 600 of the donors, 276 Gb of sequence data and 90 million to 120 million unique TCR beta sequences from about 179 million T cells were reported. Among some 400 genotyped donors of the cohort, an average of roughly 230,000 unique TCR beta nucleotide sequences was sequenced per donor, of which about 19% were non-productive. The T cell repertoires of several hundred subjects were profiled by immunosequencing and related to cytomegalovirus serostatus. The aim of the study was to test whether cataloging public T cell receptors could identify signatures of past pathogen exposure. Roughly five DR-DQ haplotypes were handled as single units for association and clustering because linkage in the cohort was strong. The number of donors typed differed by locus, with about 629-630 for A, B, C, DRB1 and DQB1, more than 500 for DQA1, some 570 for DPA1, and 472 for DPB1. In addition to the first cohort of 666 subjects, a separate validation cohort of approximately 120 different subjects was used. An early release that covered around 590 HLA-typed donors contained approximately 320 gigabases of sequencing data and roughly 84 million unique TCR sequences. HLA typing included class I and class II loci at four-digit resolution. A later analysis re-analyzed previously published TCR beta repertoires from several hundred donors and added high-resolution HLA genotyping to study TCR occurrence patterns. Genome-wide SNP genotypes for about 65% of the 666 donors were used in a later genetic analysis, which treated that subset as a discovery cohort. In an earlier analysis of roughly 580 of the donors, high-throughput TCR beta sequencing was used to judge whether each TCR beta V gene segment behaved as functional or pseudogenic. Donor age, sex, ethnicity and CMV serostatus were compiled together with the repertoire data. In the later analysis, no new phenotypic data were used to find candidate immune exposures; instead, reliance was placed on TCR beta sequences and their occurrence across donors. To predict cytomegalovirus infection status, the study combined high-throughput TCR immunosequencing, statistical association of individual TCRs with disease status, and machine learning. Of the 300 to 500 genotyped donors, 65% to 90% were placed in the genetic ancestry cluster associated with self-reported Caucasian donors. All discovery cohort repertoires had been generated using a single sequencing platform.

According to the germline V gene (reference sequence), CDR1 reads SGHNT and CDR2 reads YYREEE. From the cysteine up to the phenylalanine, the CDR3 has a length of 13 residues. Just the 39-base CDR3 DNA is kept, in frame starting at base 1. The germline V end is reduced by 4 bases and the J end by 6 bases; junction bases left unmatched: 5. General study outcomes and caveats: In a later analysis, TCR association rates were found to vary across HLA loci, with the most associated TCRs seen for DRB1 alleles and the fewest for HLA-C alleles. The presence/absence analyses assumed that sequencing depth was roughly uniform across donors, and that assumption may not be true. The authors suggested that the approach could potentially be generalized to other disease states and immunological phenotypes. Assigning TCR associations to individual alleles was difficult when HLA alleles, especially DR and DQ, strongly co-occurred. Broadly in line with IMGT annotations, most TCR beta V segments showed up in productive rearrangements about 87% or about 30% of the time in an earlier analysis of several hundred of the donors. According to a later analysis, most CMV-associated TCR beta chains appeared to be HLA-restricted, and the HLA associations seemed to be driven largely by CMV exposure. Several of the top co-occurrence clusters appeared to be linked to parvovirus B19, influenza, CMV and Epstein-Barr virus, according to a later analysis. A later analysis associated roughly 17,000 TCR beta sequences with specific HLA alleles at a false discovery rate of 0.05. A later genetic analysis associated a missense DCLRE1C variant with V-gene and J-gene trimming of TCR beta chains, and an independent cohort replicated the association. Correlated functional status among segregating V segments might be attributable to linkage disequilibrium, but an unknown experimental factor could not be ruled out. A further reported finding was that TCR beta sequences accurately predicted the HLA-A and HLA-B alleles for most subjects in the first cohort. The study listed 164 TCR beta chains as associated with cytomegalovirus. Cytomegalovirus status was reported to be diagnosed by the classifier with high specificity and sensitivity in both the original and validation cohorts. Across donors, most TCR sequences were observed very rarely, whereas some public TCRs were present in many individuals. In vitro tests confirmed that a few of the cytomegalovirus-associated TCR beta chains recognize cytomegalovirus antigens. Immune exposure information for the cohort was limited to CMV serostatus. The earlier analysis of some 560 of the donors excluded around 17 rarely observed V segments, including chromosome 9 orphons, because counts were too low. Some IMGT-functional V segments, including TRBV6-2 and TRBV6-3, could not be told apart with the 87-base-pair reads, so those segments were excluded. The sequencing pipeline was judged likely to have produced a cluster of highly shared sequence variants as a technical artifact. A later genetic analysis reported fewer N-insertions in productive TCRs among donors in an Asian-associated ancestry cluster than the approximately 670-donor mean. Because HLA typing was unavailable for some donors at each locus, only the typed subset was used in association tests. This cohort had only TCR beta chains sequenced, and the lack of alpha or paired-chain data limited which features could be detected. In a later analysis, HLA-associated TCR beta chains showed more clonal expansion and lower generation probabilities than non-associated chains that were equally common.

As regards this clone: What antigen it recognizes has not been identified. Base qualities are missing; no much larger clone stands one base away.

In total, roughly 670 healthy bone marrow donors made up the cohort. Cohort members were all nominally healthy when sampled, although unrecorded immune exposures were likely present. The donor was CMV seropositive and was included in the group of about 290 seropositive cohort members. Every donor gave a peripheral blood sample, and the peripheral blood mononuclear cells from that sample were used for TCR beta sequencing. Genomic DNA extraction from the blood cell samples was performed with the Qiagen DNeasy Blood Extraction Kit. Library construction relied on the immunoSEQ multiplex PCR assay. The multiplex PCR relied on a mix of 60 forward primers for TCR Vbeta segments and 13 reverse primers for TCR Jbeta segments. Amplification of the CDR3 region of rearranged TCR beta genes was performed with a multiplex PCR assay on genomic DNA. Amplified TCR beta libraries were sequenced as 87-base-pair reads on the Illumina HiSeq System. The study's processing was this. A later analysis tallied 70 million to 100 million unique TCR beta chains across the approximately 670 repertoires, and approximately 12 million of those chains were shared by two or more donors. Raw reads were error-corrected and collapsed into unique sequences by a nearest-neighbor algorithm in which closely related sequences were merged to remove PCR and sequencing errors. Alignment of CDR3 sequences to IMGT reference sequences was used to assign V, D and J gene segments. Each retained sequence needed at least a six-nucleotide match to both a V gene segment and a J gene segment. Rearrangements were called productive when the CDR3 lacked stop codons and stayed in frame with V and J; all others were non-productive. Following IMGT convention, CDR3 was defined as the stretch from the second conserved V-encoded cysteine to the conserved J-encoded phenylalanine. The earlier analysis of 450 to 750 of the donors excluded any sequence lacking an unambiguous match to a single V gene segment. In an earlier analysis of about 590 of the donors, a V segment was called functional when productive rearrangements were above 56.7%, and segregating when the standard deviation between donors exceeded 5%. A statistical classification framework was built to diagnose cytomegalovirus status from the catalog of TCR beta chain sequences. In a later analysis, TCR nucleotide sequences were compared against IMGT/GENE-DB human TR gene sequences so that V and J genes could be assigned. Using the TCRdist pipeline, a later analysis assigned CDR3 sequences along with most-parsimonious VDJ recombination scenarios. In a later analysis, each TCR beta chain was defined by its CDR3 amino acid sequence together with its V-gene family, and reads without a unique V-gene family were excluded. To address suspected cross-contamination and a sequencing artifact, a later analysis removed around 600 highly shared, low-generation-probability nucleotide sequences. For each public chain, a later analysis derived a clonal expansion index from normalized ranks of inferred template counts within each repertoire. A later analysis computed generation probabilities with a VDJ recombination model fitted to out-of-frame rearrangements, and checked the results against IGoR. A later analysis scored TCR-TCR, TCR-HLA and TCR-CMV co-occurrence with hypergeometric tests, applying a repertoire-size bias correction to TCR pairs. To estimate false discovery rates, a later analysis permuted the HLA or CMV assignments 20 times. In a later analysis, co-occurring TCRs were grouped using DBSCAN, with TCRdist sequence similarity added in when clustering inside HLA-allele-positive subsets. For co-occurrence clustering, repertoires with fewer than 30,000 or more than 120,000 public chains were excluded, along with roughly 5 repertoires with anomalous nucleotide sharing. Held by TCRdb, this immuneACCESS table contains in-frame sequences only and omits some clones. Under half of the omission traces to an unresolved V gene where checked; the cause of the rest is unknown. V and J calls and clone size follow that table, whereas D and trimming were derived from the DNA. This sample holds nearly 300,000 clones; around 86% were observed only once. The ten largest clones represent almost 4% of the sample.

The sequence was obtained from a man aged 40-49 years in good health and CMV-seropositive. The chain is assembled from TRBV5-4 and TRBJ2-3; a stretch of 7 junction bases matches TRBD1. The sequenced sample was PBMCs. The bases are TGTGCCAGCAGCCGAGGACAGGACGATACGCAGTATTTT. This yields the protein CASSRGQDDTQYF.